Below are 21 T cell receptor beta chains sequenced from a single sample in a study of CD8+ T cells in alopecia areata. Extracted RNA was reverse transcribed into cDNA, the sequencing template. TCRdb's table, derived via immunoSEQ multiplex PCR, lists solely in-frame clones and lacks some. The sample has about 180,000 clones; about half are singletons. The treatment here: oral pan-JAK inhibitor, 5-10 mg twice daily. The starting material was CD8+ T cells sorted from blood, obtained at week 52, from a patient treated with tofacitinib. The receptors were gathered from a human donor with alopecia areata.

CDR3 in DNA: TGTGCCAGCAGCCAGGCCGGACGGGGAGAGATTGAAAAACTGTTTTTT. Encoded protein: CASSQAGRGEIEKLFF. The rearrangement links TRBV14 to TRBJ1-4; unclear D gene. V lost 3 bases, J lost 7 bases, and 18 bases lay in between. This CDR3 comprises 16 residues. Germline lookup yields CDR1 SGHDN and CDR2 FVKESK.

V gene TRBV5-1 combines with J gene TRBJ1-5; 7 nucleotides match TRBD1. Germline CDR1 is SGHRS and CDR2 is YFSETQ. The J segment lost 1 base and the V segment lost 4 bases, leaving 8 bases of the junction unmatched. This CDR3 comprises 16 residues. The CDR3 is CASSPAQDRSNQPQHF. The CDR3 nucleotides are TGCGCCAGCAGCCCGGCTCAGGACAGGAGCAATCAGCCCCAGCATTTT.

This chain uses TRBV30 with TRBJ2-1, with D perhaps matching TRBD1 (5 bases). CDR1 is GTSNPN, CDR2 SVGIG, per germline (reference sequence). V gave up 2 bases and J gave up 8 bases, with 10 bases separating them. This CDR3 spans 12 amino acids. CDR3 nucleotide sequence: TGTGCCTGGAGTCCTCCAGGGTATGAGCAGTTCTTC. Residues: CAWSPPGYEQFF.

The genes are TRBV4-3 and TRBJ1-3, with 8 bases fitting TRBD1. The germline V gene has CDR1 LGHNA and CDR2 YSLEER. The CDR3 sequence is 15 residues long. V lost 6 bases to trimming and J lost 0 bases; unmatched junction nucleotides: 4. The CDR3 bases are TGCGCCAGCAGACCCGACAGGGGCTCTGGAAACACCATATATTTT. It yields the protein CASRPDRGSGNTIYF.

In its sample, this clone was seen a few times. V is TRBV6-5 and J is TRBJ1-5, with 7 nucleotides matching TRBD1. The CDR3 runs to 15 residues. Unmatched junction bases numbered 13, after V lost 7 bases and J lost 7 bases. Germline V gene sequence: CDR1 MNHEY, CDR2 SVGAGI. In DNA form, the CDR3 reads TGTGCCAGCAAGGGGAACAGGGGCTTGGACCAGCCCCAGCATTTT. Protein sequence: CASKGNRGLDQPQHF.

The CDR3: CAWDRGDSGNTIYF. In DNA, the CDR3 is TGTGCCTGGGACAGGGGGGATTCTGGAAACACCATATATTTT. The chain joins TRBV30 to TRBJ1-3, with 9 bases matching TRBD1. Germline CDR1 GTSNPN, CDR2 SVGIG (reference sequence). Unmatched junction bases numbered 3, after V lost 5 bases and J lost 1 base. This CDR3 contains 14 residues. The full variable domain, its missing parts supplied by reference TRBV30 and TRBJ1-3, is SQTIHQWPATLVQPVGSPLSLECTVEGTSNPNLYWYRQAAGRGLQLLFYSVGIGQISSEVPQNLSASRPQDRQFILSSKKLLLSDSGFYLCAWDRGDSGNTIYFGEGSWLTVV.

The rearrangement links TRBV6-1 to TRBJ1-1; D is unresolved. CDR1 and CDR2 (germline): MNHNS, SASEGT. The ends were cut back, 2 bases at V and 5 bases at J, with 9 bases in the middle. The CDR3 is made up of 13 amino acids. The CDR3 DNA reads TGTGCCAGCAGTGAAACAATTTTTACTGAAGCTTTCTTT. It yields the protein CASSETIFTEAFF.

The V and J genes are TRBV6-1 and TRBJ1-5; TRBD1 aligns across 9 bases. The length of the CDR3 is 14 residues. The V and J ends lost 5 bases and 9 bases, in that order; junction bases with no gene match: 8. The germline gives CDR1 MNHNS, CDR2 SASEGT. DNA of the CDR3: TGTGCCAGCAGTCTTGACAGGGGGGTATCGCCCCAGCATTTT. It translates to CASSLDRGVSPQHF.

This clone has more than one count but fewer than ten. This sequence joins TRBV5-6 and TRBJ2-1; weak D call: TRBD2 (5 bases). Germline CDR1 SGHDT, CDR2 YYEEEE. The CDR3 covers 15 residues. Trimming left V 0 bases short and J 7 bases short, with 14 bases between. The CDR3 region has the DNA TGTGCCAGCAGCTTGGTAGAGGGTTCGGGGAATGAGCAGTTCTTC. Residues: CASSLVEGSGNEQFF.

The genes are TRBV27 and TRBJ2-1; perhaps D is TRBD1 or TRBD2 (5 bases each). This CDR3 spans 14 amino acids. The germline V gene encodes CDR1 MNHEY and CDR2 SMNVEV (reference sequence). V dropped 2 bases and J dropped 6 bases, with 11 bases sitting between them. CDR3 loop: CASSLTGRSNEQFF. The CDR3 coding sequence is TGTGCCAGCAGTTTAACGGGACGGAGCAATGAGCAGTTCTTC.

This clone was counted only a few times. For the CDR3, the DNA is TGTGCCAGCAGAGGACAGGGGTTTGGCTACACCTTC. It translates to CASRGQGFGYTF. The rearrangement joins TRBV27 to TRBJ1-2; 9 bases agree with TRBD1. The CDR3 is 12 amino acids. V was pared by 6 bases and J by 7 bases, with 3 bases of the junction left unmatched. Germline CDR1 is MNHEY and CDR2 is SMNVEV (reference sequence).

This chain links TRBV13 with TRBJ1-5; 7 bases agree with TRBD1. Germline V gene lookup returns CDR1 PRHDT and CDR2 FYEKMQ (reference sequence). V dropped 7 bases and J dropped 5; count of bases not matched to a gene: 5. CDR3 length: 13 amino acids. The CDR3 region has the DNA TGTGCCAGCAACCGACAGGGTGATCAGCCCCAGCATTTT. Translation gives CASNRQGDQPQHF.

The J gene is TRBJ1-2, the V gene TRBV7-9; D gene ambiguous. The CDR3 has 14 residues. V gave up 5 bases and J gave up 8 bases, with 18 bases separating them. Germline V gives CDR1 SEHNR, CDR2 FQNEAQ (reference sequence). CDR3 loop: CASSLTTRQPGYTF. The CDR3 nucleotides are TGTGCCAGCAGCCTAACGACACGCCAGCCAGGCTACACCTTC.

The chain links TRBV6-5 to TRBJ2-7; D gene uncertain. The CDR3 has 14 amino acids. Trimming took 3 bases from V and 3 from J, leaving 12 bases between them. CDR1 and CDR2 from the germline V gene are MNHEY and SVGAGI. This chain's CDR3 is CASSYRVDGYEQYF. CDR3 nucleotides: TGTGCCAGCAGTTATAGGGTCGATGGCTACGAGCAGTACTTC.

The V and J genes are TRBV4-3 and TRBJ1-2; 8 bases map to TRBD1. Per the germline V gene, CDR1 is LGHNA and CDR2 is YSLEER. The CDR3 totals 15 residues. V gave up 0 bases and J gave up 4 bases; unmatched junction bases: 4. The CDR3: CASSQDDRGFYGYTF. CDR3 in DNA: TGCGCCAGCAGCCAAGATGACAGGGGCTTCTATGGCTACACCTTC.

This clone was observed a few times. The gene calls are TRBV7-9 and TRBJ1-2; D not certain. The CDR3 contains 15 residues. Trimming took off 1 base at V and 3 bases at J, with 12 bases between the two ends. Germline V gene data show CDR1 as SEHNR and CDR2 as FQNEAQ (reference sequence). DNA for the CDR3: TGTGCCAGCAGCTTAGGGGCGGGGAGTGACTATGGCTACACCTTC. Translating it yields CASSLGAGSDYGYTF. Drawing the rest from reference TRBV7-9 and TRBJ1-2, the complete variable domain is DTGVSQNPRHKITKRGQNVTFRCDPISEHNRLYWYRQTLGQGPEFLTYFQNEAQLEKSRLLSDRFSAERPKGSFSTLEIQRTEQGDSAMYLCASSLGAGSDYGYTFGSGTRLTVV.

The CDR3: CATRRETQYF. The CDR3 DNA reads as TGTGCCACCCGGCGGGAGACCCAGTACTTC. The rearrangement uses TRBV6-5 and TRBJ2-5; D not certain. Trimming shortened V by 10 bases and J by 5 bases, and 8 bases separated the two germline ends. This CDR3 is built from 10 residues. Per the germline V gene, CDR1 is MNHEY and CDR2 is SVGAGI.

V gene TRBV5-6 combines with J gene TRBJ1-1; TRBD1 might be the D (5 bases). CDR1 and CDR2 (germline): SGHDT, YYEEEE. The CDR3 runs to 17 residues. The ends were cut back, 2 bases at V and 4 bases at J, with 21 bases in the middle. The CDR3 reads CASSLPGRISGGTEAFF. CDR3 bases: TGTGCCAGCAGCTTACCAGGACGGATAAGTGGGGGCACTGAAGCTTTCTTT.

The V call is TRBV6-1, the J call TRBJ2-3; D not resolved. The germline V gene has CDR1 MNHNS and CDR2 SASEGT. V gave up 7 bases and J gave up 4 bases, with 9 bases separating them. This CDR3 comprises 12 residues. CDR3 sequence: CASTTLADTQYF. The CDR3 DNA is TGTGCCAGCACGACGCTGGCAGATACGCAGTATTTT.

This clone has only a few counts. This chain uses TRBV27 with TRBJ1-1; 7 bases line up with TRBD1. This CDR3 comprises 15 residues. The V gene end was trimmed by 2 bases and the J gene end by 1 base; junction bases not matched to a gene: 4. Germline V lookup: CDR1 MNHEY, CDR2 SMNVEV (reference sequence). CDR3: CASSLIGGANTEAFF. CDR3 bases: TGTGCCAGCAGTTTAATAGGGGGCGCGAACACTGAAGCTTTCTTT.

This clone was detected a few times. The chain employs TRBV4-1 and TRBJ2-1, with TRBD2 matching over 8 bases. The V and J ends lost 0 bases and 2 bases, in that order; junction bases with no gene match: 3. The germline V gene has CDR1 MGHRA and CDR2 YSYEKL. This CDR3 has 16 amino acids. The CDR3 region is CASSQDAGGTYNEQFF. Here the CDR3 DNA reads TGCGCCAGCAGCCAAGATGCGGGGGGAACCTACAATGAGCAGTTCTTC.